The 32 T cell receptor beta chains below all came from one sample that was sequenced in a study of T cell repertoires in cytomegalovirus infection. Antigens for these TCRs are unknown. TCRdb processed the reads anew with MiXCR; each CDR3 protein has one entry. This sample yields about 700,000 distinct CDR3 sequences, of which around 32% are seen a single time; about 20% belongs to the top ten. Sequencing used cultured PBMCs, obtained from culture after CMV antigen stimulation. The receptor set was obtained from a human donor in good health (CMV status not recorded). Some clones in this sample may be carry-over from other donors' samples.

This clonotype was picked up many times. J is TRBJ2-3 and V is TRBV7-2, with 10 positions matching TRBD1. Per the germline V gene, CDR1 is SGHTA and CDR2 is FQGNSA. The trim removed 5 bases at V and 6 bases at J, leaving 11 bases unmatched. This CDR3 is 16 amino acids long. The CDR3 DNA is TGTGCCAGCAGCACAAGGACAGGGGGGGCAAGTGATACGCAGTATTTT. It yields the protein CASSTRTGGASDTQYF.

Comment on this clonotype: A much larger clone is a single base away; this may be a read error. V is TRBV5-5 and J is TRBJ2-1; no firm D call. CDR1 and CDR2 (germline): SGHKS, YYEKEE (reference sequence). V was clipped by 1 base and J by 6 bases, with 8 bases between them. This CDR3 comprises 13 residues. CDR3: CASSLRTFNEQFF. The CDR3 DNA reads as TGTGCCAGCAGCTTGAGAACTTTCAATGAGCAGTTCTTC.

This clonotype occurred a few times. V is TRBV6-2 or TRBV6-3 and J is TRBJ2-2; D is possibly TRBD2 (5 bases). V shed 5 bases and J shed 4 bases, with 14 bases lying between them. The CDR3 runs 15 residues. The germline V gene has CDR1 MNHEY and CDR2 SVGEGT. The CDR3 nucleotides are TGTGCCAGCAGTCGGACTGAAAGGGTCACCGGGGAGCTGTTTTTT. Its protein is CASSRTERVTGELFF.

The V and J genes are TRBV11-2 and TRBJ1-3; D remains ambiguous. Between the trimmed V and J ends, which lost 2 bases and 0 bases, there was a span of 8 bases. The CDR3 length is 15 residues. Germline V gene lookup returns CDR1 SGHAT and CDR2 FQNNGV. The CDR3 DNA follows: TGTGCCAGCAGCTTACAACAGAACTCTGGAAACACCATATATTTT. This sequence encodes CASSLQQNSGNTIYF.

This sequence joins TRBV12-3 or TRBV12-4 and TRBJ2-7; D not resolved. The CDR3 runs to 15 residues. Trimming left V 5 bases short and J 3 bases short, with 17 bases between. CDR3 in DNA: TGTGCCAGCAGTCCACCAGGAAGACCTGGCTACGAGCAGTACTTC. It translates to CASSPPGRPGYEQYF.

This clonotype was seen only once. This chain joins TRBV7-4 and TRBJ2-7; D is undetermined. Germline V gene sequence: CDR1 SGHVT, CDR2 SQSDAQ. Trimming shortened V by 4 bases and J by 0 bases, and 16 bases separated the two germline ends. The CDR3 length is 16 residues. CDR3 coding DNA: TGTGCCAGCAGCTCCCTTGAGTGGGGTAGCTCCTACGAGCAGTACTTC. This translates into CASSSLEWGSSYEQYF.

This clonotype was counted ten times or more. This sequence joins TRBV7-2 and TRBJ2-3; no reliable D call. This CDR3 region has 16 residues. From germline, CDR1 is SGHTA and CDR2 FQGNSA. V was cut by 6 bases and J by 0 bases, with 16 bases left in between. The CDR3 is CASRTAASTSTDTQYF. CDR3 sequence (DNA): TGTGCCAGCAGGACCGCGGCTTCGACGAGCACAGATACGCAGTATTTT.

This chain links TRBV20-1 with TRBJ2-7; a possible D gene is TRBD2 (6 bases). There are 13 residues in the CDR3. Germline V gene data show CDR1 as DFQATT and CDR2 as SNEGSKA (reference sequence). V was cut by 1 base and J by 4 bases, with 11 bases left in between. The CDR3 sequence is CSARVAGRYEQYF. CDR3 sequence (DNA): TGCAGTGCTAGAGTGGCGGGAAGATACGAGCAGTACTTC.

The V gene is TRBV5-1, the J gene TRBJ2-1; 7 bases line up with TRBD2. The CDR3 loop spans 14 amino acids. V lost 3 bases and J lost 9; bases outside the gene matches: 9. Germline CDR1 SGHRS, CDR2 YFSETQ. The CDR3 sequence is CASSSSGGSGEQFF. Written as DNA, the CDR3 is TGCGCCAGCAGCTCCTCCGGGGGGTCCGGTGAGCAGTTCTTC.

The chain recombines TRBV6-1 with TRBJ1-2; the D gene is possibly TRBD1 (5 bases). Between the trimmed V and J ends, which lost 5 bases and 1 base, there was a span of 11 bases. Per germline, CDR1 MNHNS and CDR2 SASEGT. The CDR3 totals 14 residues. The CDR3: CASSSWTRNYGYTF. The CDR3 DNA sequence: TGTGCCAGCAGTTCTTGGACACGTAACTATGGCTACACCTTC.

This chain connects TRBV5-1 to TRBJ1-1; 7 bases map to TRBD1. In germline, CDR1 is SGHRS, CDR2 YFSETQ. After removal of 0 bases from V and 10 bases from J, the junction contained 9 bases not matched to a gene. There are 14 residues in the CDR3. CDR3 coding DNA: TGCGCCAGCAGCTTGGCCTTTCTGGGACAGCGAGCTTTCTTT. This sequence encodes CASSLAFLGQRAFF.

Worth noting for this clonotype: A read error may account for a junction end that differs from germline. The rearrangement joins TRBV9 to TRBJ2-1; D is uncertain. The CDR3 contains 13 residues. Germline loops: CDR1 SGDLS, CDR2 YYNGEE. Here the CDR3 DNA reads TGTGCCAGCAGCGTAGGTAGCTACGATGAGCAGTTCTTC. Protein product: CASSVGSYDEQFF.

This clonotype turned up a few times. The chain combines TRBV20-1 with TRBJ2-3; D possibly corresponds to TRBD2 (5 bases). This CDR3 is 17 amino acids long. The germline V gene encodes CDR1 DFQATT and CDR2 SNEGSKA (reference sequence). CDR3 sequence (DNA): TGCAGCCTAGGAAACCCATTCAGGCGGGTAGACCCAGATACGCAGTATTTT. Encoded protein: CSLGNPFRRVDPDTQYF.

In regard to this clonotype: Germline is not matched at one junction end, which may reflect a read error. This chain uses TRBV2 with TRBJ1-1; no clear D. Germline V gene sequence: CDR1 SNHLY, CDR2 FYNNEI. The CDR3 sequence is 11 residues long. The CDR3 region is CASSENNEAFF. In DNA form, the CDR3 reads TGTGCCAGCAGTGAGAACAATGAAGCTTTCTTT. Using reference TRBV2 and TRBJ1-1 for the parts outside the CDR3, the full variable domain is EPEVTQTPSHQVTQMGQEVILRCVPISNHLYFYWYRQILGQKVEFLVSFYNNEISEKSEIFDDQFSVERPDGSNFTLKIRSTKLEDSAMYFCASSENNEAFFGQGTRLTVV.

The chain has TRBV5-4 and TRBJ2-2; D is unresolved. The germline gives CDR1 SGHNT, CDR2 YYREEE (reference sequence). V was clipped by 0 bases and J by 3 bases, with 9 bases between them. The CDR3 is 15 residues long. The CDR3 region has the DNA TGTGCCAGCAGCTTGGACAGCCTTGACACCGGGGAGCTGTTTTTT. Its translation: CASSLDSLDTGELFF. Variable domain in full (rest from reference TRBV5-4 and TRBJ2-2): ETGVTQSPTHLIKTRGQQVTLRCSSQSGHNTVSWYQQALGQGPQFIFQYYREEENGRGNFPPRFSGLQFPNYSSELNVNALELDDSALYLCASSLDSLDTGELFFGEGSRLTVL.

A word on this clonotype: The junction differs from germline at one of its ends, possibly a read error. This chain uses TRBV4-1 with TRBJ2-7, with a tentative D call TRBD2 (6 bases). Per the germline V gene, CDR1 is MGHRA and CDR2 is YSYEKL. This CDR3 is 15 amino acids long. This CDR3 is CASSQVGGTLSEQYF. The CDR3 region has the DNA TGTGCCAGCAGCCAAGTTGGGGGGACCCTATCCGAGCAGTACTTC.

This sequence joins TRBV11-2 and TRBJ1-6, with TRBD1 matching over 12 bases. In germline, CDR1 is SGHAT, CDR2 FQNNGV. J was trimmed by 14 bases and V by 5 bases; bases with no gene match: 13. The CDR3 loop spans 16 amino acids. The CDR3 here is CASSPIRGTGGLTLHF. The DNA of the CDR3 is TGTGCCAGCAGCCCTATCCGTGGGACAGGGGGCTTAACCCTCCACTTT.

The rearrangement links TRBV7-2 to TRBJ1-3; D gene unclear. The CDR3 consists of 16 residues. Germline V lookup: CDR1 SGHTA, CDR2 FQGNSA. The V gene lost 0 bases and the J gene lost 0 bases, with 9 bases spanning the gap. CDR3 DNA: TGTGCCAGCAGCTTAGCTCCGCCAAGCTCTGGAAACACCATATATTTT. Translation gives CASSLAPPSSGNTIYF.

This clonotype was counted at least ten times. The J gene is TRBJ2-7, the V gene TRBV7-2, with a weak D call TRBD1 (5 bases). The CDR3 spans 15 residues. Trimming took 1 base from V and 0 from J, leaving 10 bases between them. Germline V gene data show CDR1 as SGHTA and CDR2 as FQGNSA. The CDR3 protein is CASSLDIGASYEQYF. Here the CDR3 DNA reads TGTGCCAGCAGCTTAGATATTGGGGCCTCCTACGAGCAGTACTTC.

The rearrangement uses TRBV28 and TRBJ2-7; the D call may be TRBD1 or TRBD2 (5 bases each). Trimming took off 6 bases at V and 1 base at J, with 10 bases between the two ends. Germline V CDR1 and CDR2: MDHEN, SYDVKM. The CDR3 runs 13 residues. The CDR3 bases are TGTGCCAGCAGACGGGACCTATCCTACGAGCAGTACTTC. This codes for CASRRDLSYEQYF.

The V and J genes are TRBV7-9 and TRBJ2-3, with 11 bases lining up with TRBD2. CDR1 is SEHNR and CDR2 is FQNEAQ in the germline V gene (reference sequence). The CDR3 is made up of 17 amino acids. Trimming removed 4 bases from V and 0 bases from J; junction bases left unmatched: 6. CDR3 DNA: TGTGCCAGCAGCTCGAGACTAGCGGGATCTAGCACAGATACGCAGTATTTT. Residues: CASSSRLAGSSTDTQYF. Full variable domain (outside the CDR3, taken from reference TRBV7-9 and TRBJ2-3): DTGVSQNPRHKITKRGQNVTFRCDPISEHNRLYWYRQTLGQGPEFLTYFQNEAQLEKSRLLSDRFSAERPKGSFSTLEIQRTEQGDSAMYLCASSSRLAGSSTDTQYFGPGTRLTVL.

The chain recombines TRBV20-1 with TRBJ2-1; TRBD2 agrees at 7 bases. CDR1 is DFQATT and CDR2 is SNEGSKA in the germline V gene (reference sequence). The CDR3 runs 13 residues. Trimming took 6 bases from V and 6 from J; bases not matched to a gene: 8. CDR3 residues: CSAVLAAVNEQFF. The CDR3 coding sequence is TGCAGTGCCGTCCTAGCGGCCGTCAATGAGCAGTTCTTC.

The chain links TRBV7-8 to TRBJ2-5, with D possibly matching TRBD1 (6 bases). V lost 3 bases to trimming and J lost 0 bases, with 11 bases between them. CDR3 size: 15 residues. From germline, CDR1 is SGHVS and CDR2 FQNEAQ. The CDR3 is CASSFGQRYQETQYF. The CDR3 DNA follows: TGTGCCAGCAGCTTCGGACAGCGGTACCAAGAGACCCAGTACTTC. The full variable domain, its missing parts supplied by reference TRBV7-8 and TRBJ2-5, is GAGVSQSPRYKVAKRGQDVALRCDPISGHVSLFWYQQALGQGPEFLTYFQNEAQLDKSGLPSDRFFAERPEGSVSTLKIQRTQQEDSAVYLCASSFGQRYQETQYFGPGTRLLVL.

The chain couples TRBV7-9 to TRBJ1-1; TRBD1 might be the D (6 bases). V was trimmed by 3 bases and J by 6 bases, leaving 26 bases between them. The CDR3 runs to 18 residues. Germline V gene data show CDR1 as SEHNR and CDR2 as FQNEAQ (reference sequence). In DNA, the CDR3 is TGTGCCAGCAGCTTTAGTCGGACAGTGGTAAATGGTTTGGCTGAAGCTTTCTTT. Protein product: CASSFSRTVVNGLAEAFF.

This clonotype was found a few times. The chain employs TRBV6-5 and TRBJ1-6; D is undetermined. Germline V gene data show CDR1 as MNHEY and CDR2 as SVGAGI. Trimming cost V 4 bases and J 7 bases, with 23 bases left between them. The length of the CDR3 is 18 residues. This chain's CDR3 is CASSSSNKGPGSNSPLHF. The DNA of the CDR3 is TGTGCCAGCAGTTCTTCCAATAAGGGCCCCGGGAGCAATTCACCCCTCCACTTT.

The rearrangement uses TRBV2 and TRBJ1-5, with D perhaps matching TRBD1 (5 bases). CDR3 length: 13 amino acids. Germline V gives CDR1 SNHLY, CDR2 FYNNEI. Trimming stripped 8 bases from V and 4 bases from J, with 12 bases between. CDR3 coding DNA: TGTGCCAGCGGCAGGGAAGTTAATCAGCCCCAGCATTTT. It is translated as CASGREVNQPQHF.

This clonotype has only a few counts. V and J are TRBV7-2 and TRBJ2-7; D may be TRBD1 (5 bases). The germline V gene encodes CDR1 SGHTA and CDR2 FQGNSA. The CDR3 totals 14 residues. Trimming cost V 1 base and J 4 bases, with 11 bases left between them. The DNA for the CDR3 is TGTGCCAGCAGCTTAGGTCCCCACAGGTACGAGCAGTACTTC. Translated, it gives CASSLGPHRYEQYF.

The chain uses TRBV10-2 and TRBJ2-1; 11 bases line up with TRBD2. V dropped 3 bases and J dropped 9; count of bases not matched to a gene: 10. Germline CDR1 WSHSY, CDR2 SAAADI. There are 16 residues in the CDR3. CDR3 protein: CASSDWGLAALGEQFF. Here the CDR3 DNA reads TGCGCCAGCAGTGACTGGGGACTAGCGGCTCTCGGTGAGCAGTTCTTC.

The rearrangement joins TRBV11-2 to TRBJ2-3; D gene unclear. Germline-derived CDR1 and CDR2 are SGHAT and FQNNGV. The CDR3 length is 13 residues. The V end was cut by 5 bases, the J end by 4 bases, with 10 bases between. CDR3: CASSRSYPDTQYF. The CDR3 nucleotides are TGTGCCAGCAGCCGTTCGTATCCAGATACGCAGTATTTT. Variable domain in full (rest from reference TRBV11-2 and TRBJ2-3): EAGVAQSPRYKIIEKRQSVAFWCNPISGHATLYWYQQILGQGPKLLIQFQNNGVVDDSQLPKDRFSAERLKGVDSTLKIQPAKLEDSAVYLCASSRSYPDTQYFGPGTRLTVL.

V is TRBV2 and J is TRBJ2-2; D remains ambiguous. V was pared by 8 bases and J by 5 bases, with 9 bases between. This CDR3 has 12 amino acids. Germline V gene data show CDR1 as SNHLY and CDR2 as FYNNEI. CDR3 region: CASPDGTGELFF. DNA of the CDR3: TGTGCCAGCCCGGATGGGACCGGGGAGCTGTTTTTT.

V is TRBV11-2 and J is TRBJ1-5, with 9 bases aligning to TRBD1. Germline values: CDR1 SGHAT, CDR2 FQNNGV. With 5 bases clipped from V and 6 bases from J, the junction kept 11 bases outside the gene matches. The length of the CDR3 is 16 residues. The CDR3 nucleotides read TGTGCCAGCAGCAGTTATGTCGGGACAGGGTTTCAGCCCCAGCATTTT. Its translation: CASSSYVGTGFQPQHF.

This chain links TRBV5-6 with TRBJ2-6; D remains ambiguous. The V end lost 4 bases, the J end lost 1 base, and 12 bases lay between the germline ends. This CDR3 contains 16 residues. Germline V CDR1 and CDR2: SGHDT, YYEEEE. In DNA form, the CDR3 reads TGTGCCAGCAGCGGCTCGATCCATTCTGGGGCCAACGTCCTGACTTTC. This gives the protein CASSGSIHSGANVLTF.